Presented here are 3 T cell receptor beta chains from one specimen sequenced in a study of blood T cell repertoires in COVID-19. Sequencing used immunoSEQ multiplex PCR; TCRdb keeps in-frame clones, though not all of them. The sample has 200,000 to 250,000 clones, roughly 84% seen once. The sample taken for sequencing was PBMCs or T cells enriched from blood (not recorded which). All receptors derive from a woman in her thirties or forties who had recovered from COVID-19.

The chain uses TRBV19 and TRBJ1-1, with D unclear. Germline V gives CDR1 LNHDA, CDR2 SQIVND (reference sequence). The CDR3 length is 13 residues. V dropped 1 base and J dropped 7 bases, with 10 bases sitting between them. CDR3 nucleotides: TGTGCCAGTAGTATAGGGGCCCGATTTGAAGCTTTCTTT. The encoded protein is CASSIGARFEAFF.

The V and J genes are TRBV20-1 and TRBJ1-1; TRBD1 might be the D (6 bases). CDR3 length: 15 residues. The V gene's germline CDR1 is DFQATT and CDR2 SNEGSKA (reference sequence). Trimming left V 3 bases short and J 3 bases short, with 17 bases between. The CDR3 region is CSASAMTGDYTEAFF. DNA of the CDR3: TGCAGTGCTAGTGCGATGACAGGAGATTACACTGAAGCTTTCTTT.

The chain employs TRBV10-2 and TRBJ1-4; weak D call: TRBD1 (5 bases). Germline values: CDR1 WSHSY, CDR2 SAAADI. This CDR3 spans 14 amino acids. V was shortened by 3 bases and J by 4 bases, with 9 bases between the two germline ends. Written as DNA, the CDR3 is TGCGCCAGCAGTGATGTAGGGGTTAATGAAAAACTGTTTTTT. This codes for CASSDVGVNEKLFF.